The 10 T cell receptor beta chains presented below share a single source sample, sequenced in a study of long-term antiretroviral therapy in people with HIV. Investigators performed immunoSEQ version v3.0 at survey level. The repertoire was sequenced with immunoSEQ multiplex PCR; TCRdb's copy has only in-frame clones and lacks some. The sample carries approximately 35,000 clones, about 85% recorded once. Sequences were derived from unsorted PBMCs, sampled 1.9 years after starting antiretroviral therapy. The receptors were sampled from a man younger than 35 with HIV.

The chain recombines TRBV2 with TRBJ1-2, with a weak D call TRBD1 (5 bases). The V gene's germline CDR1 is SNHLY and CDR2 FYNNEI. This CDR3 contains 12 residues. V lost 8 bases and J 4 bases, leaving 11 bases between the germline ends. The CDR3 DNA is TGTGCCAGCCGGGGCGCGGGCTATGGCTACACCTTC. It is translated as CASRGAGYGYTF.

This clone appeared a single time. The chain couples TRBV4-2 to TRBJ1-2; D unresolved. This CDR3 is 15 amino acids long. Per the germline V gene, CDR1 is LGHNA and CDR2 is YNFKEQ. V lost 1 base, J lost 7 bases, and 16 bases lay in between. CDR3 coding DNA: TGTGCCAGCAGCCAAGTCCTGGAGGGCTCGCGTGGCTACACCTTC. It codes for CASSQVLEGSRGYTF.

The rearrangement uses TRBV7-9 and TRBJ1-6; 7 nucleotides align to TRBD1. Per the germline V gene, CDR1 is SEHNR and CDR2 is FQNEAQ (reference sequence). The CDR3 contains 14 residues. Unmatched junction bases numbered 6, after V lost 5 bases and J lost 8 bases. CDR3 in DNA: TGTGCCAGCAGCCGGACAGGTCGGGATTCACCCCTCCACTTT. It translates to CASSRTGRDSPLHF.

This clone was seen more than once but under ten times. V usage is TRBV6-5 and J usage is TRBJ1-2, with 7 nucleotides matching TRBD1. Germline CDR1 and CDR2: MNHEY and SVGAGI. J gave up 3 bases and V 2 bases, and 3 bases lay outside the gene matches. The CDR3 covers 14 residues. The CDR3 sequence: CASSYARGDYGYTF. The CDR3 DNA sequence: TGTGCCAGCAGTTACGCCAGGGGGGACTATGGCTACACCTTC.

V is TRBV5-5 and J is TRBJ2-2; no firm D call. Deletions cut 2 bases from V and 3 bases from J, with 5 bases between. The germline V gene has CDR1 SGHKS and CDR2 YYEKEE (reference sequence). The CDR3 totals 13 residues. In DNA, the CDR3 is TGTGCCAGCAGCTTTTCCTACACCGGGGAGCTGTTTTTT. It yields the protein CASSFSYTGELFF.

This clone appeared once. V usage is TRBV10-3 and J usage is TRBJ2-3; D ambiguous. Trimming left V 8 bases short and J 2 bases short, with 20 bases between. This CDR3 has 16 residues. The germline gives CDR1 ENHRY, CDR2 SYGVKD. The CDR3 sequence is CAIASDAVGFTDTQYF. The DNA of the CDR3 is TGTGCCATCGCGAGTGACGCAGTGGGATTCACAGATACGCAGTATTTT.

The chain employs TRBV5-1 and TRBJ2-1, with TRBD2 identical over 9 bases. The CDR3 covers 16 residues. Trimming removed 1 base from V and 4 bases from J; junction bases left unmatched: 6. Germline lookup yields CDR1 SGHRS and CDR2 YFSETQ. This CDR3 reads CASSLTAGGVYNEQFF. Written as DNA, the CDR3 is TGCGCCAGCAGCTTGACAGCGGGGGGAGTGTACAATGAGCAGTTCTTC.

The chain links TRBV30 to TRBJ2-7, with 7 bases aligning to TRBD1. CDR1 GTSNPN and CDR2 SVGIG come from the germline V gene (reference sequence). The J segment lost 13 bases and the V segment lost 4 bases, leaving 16 bases of the junction unmatched. The CDR3 is made up of 13 amino acids. The CDR3 is CAWNPRQGLPHYF. In DNA, the CDR3 is TGTGCCTGGAACCCGCGACAGGGCTTACCCCATTACTTC. Full variable domain (rest looked up from reference TRBV30 and TRBJ2-7): SQTIHQWPATLVQPVGSPLSLECTVEGTSNPNLYWYRQAAGRGLQLLFYSVGIGQISSEVPQNLSASRPQDRQFILSSKKLLLSDSGFYLCAWNPRQGLPHYFGPGTRLTVT.

The rearrangement joins TRBV28 to TRBJ1-4; a possible D gene is TRBD1 (6 bases). The germline V gene encodes CDR1 MDHEN and CDR2 SYDVKM. The CDR3 has 14 amino acids. V was trimmed by 6 bases and J by 6 bases, leaving 14 bases between them. The DNA of the CDR3 is TGTGCCAGCAGCCCAGCGGGGGCACATGAAAAACTGTTTTTT. Translation gives CASSPAGAHEKLFF. Using reference TRBV28 and TRBJ1-4 for the parts outside the CDR3, the full variable domain is DVKVTQSSRYLVKRTGEKVFLECVQDMDHENMFWYRQDPGLGLRLIYFSYDVKMKEKGDIPEGYSVSREKKERFSLILESASTNQTSMYLCASSPAGAHEKLFFGSGTQLSVL.

The count of this clone is one. The rearrangement links TRBV7-9 to TRBJ1-6; 9 bases agree with TRBD1. The CDR3 runs to 15 residues. Germline V gives CDR1 SEHNR, CDR2 FQNEAQ (reference sequence). V dropped 5 bases and J dropped 8; count of bases not matched to a gene: 7. This CDR3 reads CASSGETGGYSPLHF. Written as DNA, the CDR3 is TGTGCCAGCAGCGGAGAGACAGGGGGATATTCACCCCTCCACTTT.